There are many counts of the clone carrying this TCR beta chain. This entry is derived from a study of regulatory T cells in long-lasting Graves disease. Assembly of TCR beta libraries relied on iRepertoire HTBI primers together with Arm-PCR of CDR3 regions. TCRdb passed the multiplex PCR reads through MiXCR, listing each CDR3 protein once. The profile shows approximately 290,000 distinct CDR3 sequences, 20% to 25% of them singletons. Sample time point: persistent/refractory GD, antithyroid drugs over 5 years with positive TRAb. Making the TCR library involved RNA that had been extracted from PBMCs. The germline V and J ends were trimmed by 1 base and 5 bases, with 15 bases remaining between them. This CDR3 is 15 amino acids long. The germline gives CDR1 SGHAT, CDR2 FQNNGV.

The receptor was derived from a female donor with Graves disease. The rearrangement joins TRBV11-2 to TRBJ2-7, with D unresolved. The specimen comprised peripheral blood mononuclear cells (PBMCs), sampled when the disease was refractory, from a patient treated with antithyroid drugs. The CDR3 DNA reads TGTGCCAGCAGCTTAGTAGGGCAGCGTGGCAACGAGCAGTACTTC. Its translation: CASSLVGQRGNEQYF.